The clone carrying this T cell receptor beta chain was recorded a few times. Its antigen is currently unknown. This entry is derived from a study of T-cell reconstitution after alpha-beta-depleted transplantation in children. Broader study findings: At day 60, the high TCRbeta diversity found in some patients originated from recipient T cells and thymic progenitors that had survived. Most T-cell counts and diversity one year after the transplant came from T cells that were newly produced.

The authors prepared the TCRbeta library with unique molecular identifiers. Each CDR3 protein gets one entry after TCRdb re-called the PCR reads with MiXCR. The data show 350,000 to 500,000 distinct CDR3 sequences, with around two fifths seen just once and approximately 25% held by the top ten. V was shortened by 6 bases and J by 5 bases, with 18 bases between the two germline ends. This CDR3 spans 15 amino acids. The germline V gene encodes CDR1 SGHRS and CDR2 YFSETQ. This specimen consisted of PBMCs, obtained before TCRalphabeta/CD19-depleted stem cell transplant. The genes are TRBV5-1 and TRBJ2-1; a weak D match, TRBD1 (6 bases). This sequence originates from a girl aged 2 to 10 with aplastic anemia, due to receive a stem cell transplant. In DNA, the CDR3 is TGCGCCAGCACCCTGGTGGCAGGGGTCCACAATGAGCAGTTCTTC. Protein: CASTLVAGVHNEQFF.